Sequencing of this TCR beta chain was carried out in a study of response to subunit inactivated influenza vaccine. The V end lost 0 bases, the J end lost 6 bases, and 24 bases lay between the germline ends. In germline, CDR1 is DFQATT, CDR2 SNEGSKA (reference sequence). The CDR3 consists of 17 residues. MiXCR, run by TCRdb on the RT-PCR reads, gives a single entry per CDR3 protein. In the table there are 500,000 to 550,000 distinct CDR3 sequences, under 9% of which are singletons. Findings and limits, study-wide: Authors suggested that a seasonal influenza vaccination recruits few new T cells each time.

This clonotype turned up a few times. Its specificity is not known. The source material was PBMCs from blood, sampled roughly 24 months after vaccination. The TCR originated in a man in his fifties or sixties who received an inactivated influenza vaccine. V is TRBV20-1 and J is TRBJ2-7, with D possibly TRBD2 on 5 matching bases. CDR3 residues: CSARDSRTHGDGGEQYF. The DNA of the CDR3 is TGCAGTGCTAGAGATTCTCGCACCCACGGGGATGGAGGCGAGCAGTACTTC.